The sequence of this T cell receptor beta chain was determined in a study of T cells in localized non-small cell lung cancer. General observations from the study: For the top 100 tumor clones, a median roughly 56 also appeared in adjacent lung. Heterogeneity is still possible, as just one tumor region was sequenced.

With respect to this clone: The antigen is unknown.

Sequencing was performed with immunoSEQ multiplex PCR; in TCRdb, only in-frame clones are kept and a portion is missing. The table has about 52,000 clones, over 70% seen once. Trimming cost V 6 bases and J 0 bases, with 10 bases left between them. This CDR3 has 14 residues. The V gene's germline CDR1 is MDHEN and CDR2 SYDVKM. The receptor's source is a woman aged 40 to 75 with stage II lung adenocarcinoma. This chain connects TRBV28 to TRBJ2-3, with D perhaps matching TRBD2 (6 bases). This specimen was PBMCs, taken before any cancer treatment. CDR3 in amino acids: CASSGTPSTDTQYF. The CDR3 bases are TGTGCCAGCAGCGGGACTCCCAGCACAGATACGCAGTATTTT.